The rows below give T cell receptor beta chains drawn from one sample of a study of CD8 T cells in Susac syndrome. MiXCR, run by TCRdb on the immunoSEQ multiplex PCR reads, gives a single entry per CDR3 protein. The sample holds about 200,000 distinct CDR3 sequences, about 95% seen once. The sample was CD4+ T cells from PBMCs. Source of these receptors: a human donor in good health. CDR3s include the opening cysteine and the closing phenylalanine or tryptophan. The order of the fields is CDR3 DNA, CDR3 protein, V gene, clone size, D gene, J gene. A D gene is named only where the DNA matches it firmly. Clone size, where shown, is once, few, many, or a class for clones that have expanded.

TGCAGTGCTAGACGCCGGGAAGAGACCCAGTACTTC,CSARRREETQYF,TRBV20-1,-,-,TRBJ2-5
TGCGCCAGCAGCCAAGATCGGGAAGTAGCCGCCCAGTACTTC,CASSQDREVAAQYF,TRBV4-1,-,-,TRBJ2-5
TGCAGCGTTGTAAGGCACAGCACAGATACGCAGTATTTT,CSVVRHSTDTQYF,TRBV29-1,-,-,TRBJ2-3
TGCAGTGCTGACCCGACTAGCGTGGGAATCAATGAGCAGTTCTTC,CSADPTSVGINEQFF,TRBV20-1,-,TRBD2,TRBJ2-1
TGCAGTGCTAGAGATCTCCTAGTGGGCGACATTCAGTACTTC,CSARDLLVGDIQYF,TRBV20-1,-,-,TRBJ2-4
TGTGCCAGCAGTGGGGTCTCCTACGAGCAGTACTTC,CASSGVSYEQYF,TRBV3-1,few,-,TRBJ2-7
TGTGCCAGCAGCGCCGGGACAAGTGAAGCTTTCTTT,CASSAGTSEAFF,TRBV7-9,-,-,TRBJ1-1
TGTGCCAGCCGCTACAGGGATATGAACACTGAAGCTTTCTTT,CASRYRDMNTEAFF,TRBV5-4,-,-,TRBJ1-1
TGTGCCAGCAGTCGGCGGGACAGGGTACAAGAGACCCAGTACTTC,CASSRRDRVQETQYF,TRBV12-3/TRBV12-4,-,TRBD1,TRBJ2-5
TGCAGCGTTCCTGAGGGACCCCCTAACGAAAAACTGTTTTTT,CSVPEGPPNEKLFF,TRBV29-1,-,-,TRBJ1-4
TGTGCCACCCAGCCACCGGACAGCCAAGAGACCCAGTACTTC,CATQPPDSQETQYF,TRBV10-3,-,-,TRBJ2-5
TGTGCCTGGAGTGTAGACTCTCCCGGTGGCTACACCTTC,CAWSVDSPGGYTF,TRBV30,-,-,TRBJ1-2
TGTGCCAGCAGCACCGCAGGGAACAATGAAAAACTGTTTTTT,CASSTAGNNEKLFF,TRBV7-9,once,-,TRBJ1-4
TGTGCCACCAGTGGGGGTCCTAACTATGGCTACACCTTC,CATSGGPNYGYTF,TRBV24-1,-,-,TRBJ1-2
TGTGCCACCAGTGATCCGGGACAGGGCTCTGGAAACACCATATATTTT,CATSDPGQGSGNTIYF,TRBV24-1,-,TRBD1,TRBJ1-3
TGTGCCAGCAGCTCCTCGGAAGGGCCCCAGCATTTT,CASSSSEGPQHF,TRBV7-2,-,-,TRBJ1-5
TGCAGCGTTGATGGCAGCAACACCGGGGAGCTGTTTTTT,CSVDGSNTGELFF,TRBV29-1,-,-,TRBJ2-2
TGTGCCAGCAGACAATCCGTTAAGTTCTTC,CASRQSVKFF,TRBV2,once,-,TRBJ2-1
TGCGCCAGCAGTCTCGGGACCGAATTAGACGCTGAAGCTTTCTTT,CASSLGTELDAEAFF,TRBV23-1,-,-,TRBJ1-1
TGTGCCAGCAGTGGCAGACTAGCGGAGACCTCTGGGGCCAACGTCCTGACTTTC,CASSGRLAETSGANVLTF,TRBV2,-,TRBD2,TRBJ2-6
TGCAGCGCTTCGGACAGGGGGATTAATGAGCAGTTCTTC,CSASDRGINEQFF,TRBV29-1,-,TRBD1,TRBJ2-1
TGTGCCAGTAGTATGGTAAATCAGCCCCAGCATTTT,CASSMVNQPQHF,TRBV19,-,-,TRBJ1-5
TGCGCCAGCAGCCAAGTTCCCGAAAGCGAGCAGTTCTTC,CASSQVPESEQFF,TRBV4-3,-,-,TRBJ2-1
TGTGCCTGGAGTGCGGGACTAGCTCCTATAGGGGAGCAGTTCTTC,CAWSAGLAPIGEQFF,TRBV30,-,TRBD2,TRBJ2-1
TGTGCCTGGAGCGCCATCCGTGCGACTGAAAAACTGTTTTTT,CAWSAIRATEKLFF,TRBV30,-,-,TRBJ1-4
TGTGCCAGCACCAAGACCTTCGGGAGTTTGGGAGATACGCAGTATTTT,CASTKTFGSLGDTQYF,TRBV9,-,-,TRBJ2-3
TGCAGTGCTAGCTTCCGGGCTCACAACAATGAGCAGTTCTTC,CSASFRAHNNEQFF,TRBV20-1,-,-,TRBJ2-1
TGTGCCTGGAAAGGACAGGGGACCTACAATGAGCAGTTCTTC,CAWKGQGTYNEQFF,TRBV30,-,TRBD1,TRBJ2-1
TGTGCCAGCAGTTTAGCGATGCAGGGAAACTATGGCTACACCTTC,CASSLAMQGNYGYTF,TRBV12-3/TRBV12-4,once,-,TRBJ1-2
TGTGCCAGCAGCGCGTCTGCGGGACACCGGTCTAATGAGCAGTTCTTC,CASSASAGHRSNEQFF,TRBV3-1,-,-,TRBJ2-1
TGTGCCAGCAGTGATCTAGCTGCGGGAACGAACACCGGGGAGCTGTTTTTT,CASSDLAAGTNTGELFF,TRBV25-1,-,-,TRBJ2-2
TGTGCCACCAGTGGCACAGGGGGCCGGAGAGAGACCCAGTACTTC,CATSGTGGRRETQYF,TRBV24-1,-,TRBD1,TRBJ2-5
TGTGCCACCAGCAGAGATGGGATGGGGCGAACGGGGGAGCAGTACTTC,CATSRDGMGRTGEQYF,TRBV15,-,-,TRBJ2-7
TGCAGCGTTTTTCGGGACCCTTACAATGAGCAGTTCTTC,CSVFRDPYNEQFF,TRBV29-1,-,-,TRBJ2-1
TGCGCCAGCAGCTTGGCGACAGGGCAATGGAATGAGCAGTTCTTC,CASSLATGQWNEQFF,TRBV5-1,-,TRBD1,TRBJ2-1
TGTGCCAGCAGCCAAGAAAGGCGGAGAGAAAAACTGTTTTTT,CASSQERRREKLFF,TRBV3-1,once,-,TRBJ1-4
TGTGCCAGCTCCCCGGGGGGGGAGACCCAGTACTTC,CASSPGGETQYF,TRBV6-5,few,TRBD2,TRBJ2-5
TGTGCCAGCAGCTCACCATTGGGACAGGGGCGACCGGTTGGTGGCTACACCTTC,CASSSPLGQGRPVGGYTF,TRBV9,once,TRBD1,TRBJ1-2
TGTGCCAGCAGTTCCCCCGGACTAGCGGGAGCCGGGGAGCTGTTTTTT,CASSSPGLAGAGELFF,TRBV25-1,-,TRBD2,TRBJ2-2
TGTGCCAGCAGTTCGGTTAAACCAGGGGCTACCACTGAAGCTTTCTTT,CASSSVKPGATTEAFF,TRBV12-3/TRBV12-4,-,-,TRBJ1-1
TGTGCCAGCTCACTCATGACACAGTCACCCCTCCACTTT,CASSLMTQSPLHF,TRBV18,-,-,TRBJ1-6